This T cell receptor beta chain was sequenced in a study of T cell clonality in common variable immunodeficiency. Study-level findings and limits: CVID subjects showed higher TCRbeta clonality than healthy controls. Compared with controls, CVID subjects had fewer shared TCRbeta clones. Fewer deletions and N-nucleotide insertions were reportedly seen in common variable immunodeficiency TCR beta sequences.

Sequencing used immunoSEQ multiplex PCR; TCRdb keeps in-frame clones, though not all of them. Sampling found tens of thousands of clones, none seen once. There are 16 residues in the CDR3. CDR1 and CDR2 from the germline V gene are SGHVS and FNYEAQ. A note on this clone: The antigen is not known. The read stops 3 residues short of the end of the CDR3; the missing end is completed from the germline J gene.

Both groups were predominantly of Caucasian heritage. Sequencing used peripheral blood mononuclear cells. This chain joins TRBV7-6 and TRBJ2-3; 12 bases match TRBD1. The TCR sequence derives from a person aged 18 to 70 in good health. The chain's CDR3 is CASSLGDRGLAETQYF. The sequenced CDR3 bases are TGTGCCAGCAGCTTAGGGGACAGGGGGCTGGCGGAGACG.